The following is a T cell receptor (beta chain) sequence with its context. This clonotype was detected ten times or more. Its target antigen remains unknown. No much larger clonotype is one base removed from it; base qualities were not supplied. Per the germline V gene, MNHEY is the CDR1 and SVGEGT is the CDR2. V loses 4 bases at its end and J loses 3 bases; junction bases beyond the gene matches: 4. Taken from cysteine to phenylalanine, the CDR3 has 15 residues. Left in the record is the CDR3 DNA by itself, 45 bases read in frame from the first base. The sample originates from a study of spatial heterogeneity in lung cancer (dated by TCRdb to the late 2010s). A note on the overall study: More beta-chain than alpha-chain transcripts were consistently detected, likely reflecting higher beta-chain transcript abundance. In tumor regions, TCR transcript counts showed a strong correlation with a T cell transcriptional module score derived from matched bulk RNA-seq. In the raw uncorrected reads, each unique combination of TCR and UMI appeared more than ten times on average. TCR alpha and beta repertoires were quantitatively compared across multiple tumor regions, matched nontumor lung and blood in non-small cell lung cancer. Nonsynonymous mutation counts, determined by whole-exome sequencing of tumor tissue, were related to features of the TCR repertoire. At surgery, hundreds of tumor regions, 61 to 65 matched nontumor lung samples and fewer than 60 PBMC samples were TCR-sequenced for both alpha and beta chains. General conclusions and limits of the study: TCR-seq coverage of tumor T cells was estimated to be only roughly 7% for alpha chains and more than 11% for beta chains. Counts of ubiquitous and regional expanded TCRs correlated with counts of ubiquitous and regional nonsynonymous mutations, respectively. Additional single-cell paired TCR alpha and beta sequencing was considered necessary to confirm, at a functional level, the hypothesis that regional TCRs recognize regional mutations. The tumor nonsynonymous mutation count correlated with the number of expanded intratumoral alpha and beta TCRs.

Libraries came from 5' RACE. Instrument on record: NextSeq 500. In the TCR library protocol, a unique molecular identifier was attached to each TCR cDNA molecule so that PCR and sequencing errors could be corrected. As for the authors' bioinformatics: Decombinator tools were used for TCR identification, UMI-based error correction and CDR3 extraction. Expanded TCRs were defined as those above a frequency of 2 per 1,000, corresponding to the top 1% of the tumor frequency distribution. Expanded tumor TCRs statistically deemed absent (corrected P<0.05) from at least one tumor region were classed as regional, and all other expanded tumor TCRs were classed as ubiquitous. Renyi diversity was computed with the R vegan package after each repertoire had been subsampled 100 times to 5,000 TCRs. CDR3 similarity networks were constructed using string-kernel similarity of amino acid triplets, with links drawn between CDR3s whose pairwise similarity was above 0.82. The raw public data were reprocessed by TCRdb itself: fastp quality trimming at Q25, MiXCR clonotype calling, in-frame beta chains only. One record per CDR3 amino acid sequence lists the most common genes and DNA. It is TCRdb's table, rather than the study itself, that gives the V and J calls and clone size. The sample table holds over 10,000 distinct CDR3 sequences, of which around 5% were seen once. Clones ranked in the top ten supply more than 35% of the sample.

Reading the label with the study, this specimen's time point is: sample taken at primary tumor resection. Donors were 70 or so patients with early-stage, untreated non-small cell lung cancer from the lung TRACERx cohort. Whole RNA extracted from tumor and nontumor lung tissue, or from cryopreserved PBMC samples, was used for TCR sequencing without cell sorting. A patient was chosen for TCR sequencing only when enough RNA was available from at least two tumor regions. Before selection, tumor and adjacent nontumor lung specimens were reviewed by a lung pathologist. The sample consisted of lung tumor tissue, taken at surgery. This clonotype was obtained from a male donor with early-stage non-small cell lung cancer. The chain couples TRBV6-2 or TRBV6-3 to TRBJ1-2, with 11 bases in between that match TRBD1. Here is the DNA: TGTGCCAGCAGTTCACGGACAGGGGGCGACTATGGCTACACCTTC. Its amino acids are CASSSRTGGDYGYTF.